What follows are 15 T cell receptor beta chains derived from one specimen sequenced in a study of CD8+ T cells in alopecia areata. TCR sequencing used cDNA made by reverse transcription of extracted RNA. Measured with immunoSEQ multiplex PCR; TCRdb has only the in-frame clones, and not every one. The repertoire consists of about 200,000 clones, with 55% to 75% occurring once and the leading ten covering 5.5% to 6%. The treatment is: oral pan-JAK inhibitor, 5-10 mg twice daily. The specimen comprised CD4+ T cells sorted from blood, sampled at week 24, from a patient treated with tofacitinib. Receptor source: a human donor with alopecia areata.

The rearrangement uses TRBV19 and TRBJ2-5; D call uncertain. The CDR3 is 15 amino acids. Germline V CDR1 and CDR2: LNHDA, SQIVND (reference sequence). Trimming pared 3 bases from V and 5 bases from J, leaving 16 bases between. This CDR3 is CASSMSVAAPETQYF. CDR3 nucleotide sequence: TGTGCCAGTAGTATGTCCGTTGCGGCTCCGGAGACCCAGTACTTC. Based on the CDR3 plus reference TRBV19 and TRBJ2-5, the full variable domain is DGGITQSPKYLFRKEGQNVTLSCEQNLNHDAMYWYRQDPGQGLRLIYYSQIVNDFQKGDIAEGYSVSREKKESFPLTVTSAQKNPTAFYLCASSMSVAAPETQYFGPGTRLLVL.

J is TRBJ1-1 and V is TRBV4-1; weak D call: TRBD1 (5 bases). Germline V gene sequence: CDR1 MGHRA, CDR2 YSYEKL. V dropped 4 bases and J dropped 7 bases, with 16 bases sitting between them. This CDR3 spans 14 amino acids. The CDR3 sequence is CASSRAQAAREAFF. For the CDR3, the DNA is TGCGCCAGCAGCCGAGCACAGGCAGCGCGTGAAGCTTTCTTT.

The chain uses TRBV29-1 and TRBJ2-1, with TRBD2 identical over 8 bases. Trimming removed 1 base from V and 7 bases from J; junction bases left unmatched: 3. This CDR3 spans 13 amino acids. CDR1 SQVTM and CDR2 ANQGSEA come from the germline V gene. In DNA, the CDR3 is TGCAGCGTTGAAGGTGCGGGGGGAAATGAGCAGTTCTTC. Translating it yields CSVEGAGGNEQFF.

This clone was recorded a few times. The V call is TRBV19, the J call TRBJ2-1; D perhaps matches TRBD2 (6 bases). Trimming took off 1 base at V and 6 bases at J, with 16 bases between the two ends. Germline V gene sequence: CDR1 LNHDA, CDR2 SQIVND (reference sequence). The CDR3 covers 16 residues. The CDR3 nucleotides read TGTGCCAGTAGTATAGTAGTCGAGCGGCGGGGCAATGAGCAGTTCTTC. This encodes CASSIVVERRGNEQFF.

A few counts support this clone. This CDR3 is also generated by other DNA sequences in the sample. V usage is TRBV6-5 and J usage is TRBJ1-2, with a possible D match to TRBD1 (5 bases). Germline CDR1 MNHEY, CDR2 SVGAGI. The CDR3 spans 13 residues. V was cut by 7 bases and J by 0 bases, with 9 bases left in between. CDR3 region: CASTRTPNYGYTF. The CDR3 bases are TGTGCCAGCACCCGGACACCTAACTATGGCTACACCTTC.

This clone was picked up a small number of times. V usage is TRBV10-3 and J usage is TRBJ1-1, with D possibly being TRBD1 (5 bases). The V end was cut by 2 bases, the J end by 4 bases, with 8 bases between. This CDR3 comprises 13 residues. Germline loops: CDR1 ENHRY, CDR2 SYGVKD. This CDR3 reads CAISEVGGTEAFF. In nucleotides, the CDR3 is TGTGCCATCAGTGAGGTCGGGGGCACTGAAGCTTTCTTT.

V gene TRBV2 combines with J gene TRBJ2-2; a weak D match, TRBD1 (6 bases). Trimming cost V 5 bases and J 0 bases, with 16 bases left between them. CDR3 size: 17 residues. CDR1 is SNHLY and CDR2 is FYNNEI in the germline V gene. CDR3: CASSQQGLAANTGELFF. In DNA form, the CDR3 reads TGTGCCAGCAGTCAACAGGGTCTAGCCGCGAACACCGGGGAGCTGTTTTTT.

This clone has just a few counts. The CDR3 spells CASSEHRTGTGELFF. As DNA, the CDR3 is TGTGCCAGCAGTGAGCACCGGACAGGGACCGGGGAGCTGTTTTTT. The J gene is TRBJ2-2, the V gene TRBV25-1, with 8 bases fitting TRBD1. Trimming at V came to 3 bases and at J to 5 bases, leaving 5 bases not matched to a gene. The CDR3 runs to 15 residues. Germline loops: CDR1 MGHDK, CDR2 SYGVNS. Variable domain in full (rest from reference TRBV25-1 and TRBJ2-2): EADIYQTPRYLVIGTGKKITLECSQTMGHDKMYWYQQDPGMELHLIHYSYGVNSTEKGDLSSESTVSRIRTEHFPLTLESARPSHTSQYLCASSEHRTGTGELFFGEGSRLTVL.

CDR3 residues: CASSQAGRAGTDTQYF. The DNA of the CDR3 is TGTGCCAGCAGCCAAGCCGGGAGGGCCGGCACAGATACGCAGTATTTT. The rearrangement uses TRBV14 and TRBJ2-3, with TRBD2 identical over 8 bases. V lost 1 base to trimming and J lost 1 base; unmatched junction nucleotides: 4. The CDR3 has 16 residues. CDR1 is SGHDN, CDR2 FVKESK, per germline. The full variable domain, with the rest looked up from reference TRBV14 and TRBJ2-3, is EAGVTQFPSHSVIEKGQTVTLRCDPISGHDNLYWYRRVMGKEIKFLLHFVKESKQDESGMPNNRFLAERTGGTYSTLKVQPAELEDSGVYFCASSQAGRAGTDTQYFGPGTRLTVL.

The chain recombines TRBV11-2 with TRBJ1-2; no reliable D call. V was pared by 1 base and J by 3 bases, with 12 bases between. The CDR3 sequence is 15 residues long. From germline, CDR1 is SGHAT and CDR2 FQNNGV. The chain's CDR3 is CASSLVTGGHYGYTF. CDR3 sequence (DNA): TGTGCCAGCAGCTTAGTTACGGGAGGTCACTATGGCTACACCTTC.

The CDR3 loop reads CASSQVDMGFRSNQPQHF. The CDR3 DNA reads TGCGCCAGCAGCCAGGTGGACATGGGGTTTCGGAGCAATCAGCCCCAGCATTTT. This chain connects TRBV4-1 to TRBJ1-5, with TRBD1 as a possible D gene (5 bases). Looked up from germline, CDR1 is MGHRA and CDR2 is YSYEKL. The CDR3 length is 18 residues. The V end was cut by 3 bases, the J end by 1 base, with 19 bases between.

This clone appeared a single time. V and J are TRBV28 and TRBJ2-5, with D perhaps assigned TRBD1 or TRBD2 (5 bases each). Per germline, CDR1 MDHEN and CDR2 SYDVKM. With 6 bases removed from V and 4 bases from J, the gap between germline ends came to 15 bases. The CDR3 spans 14 residues. In DNA form, the CDR3 reads TGTGCCAGCAGAACCCTCAGGGAGACAGAGACCCAGTACTTC. As protein: CASRTLRETETQYF.

The chain is built from TRBV29-1 and TRBJ1-5, with TRBD1 as a possible D gene (5 bases). Germline V lookup: CDR1 SQVTM, CDR2 ANQGSEA. With 7 bases removed from V and 0 bases from J, the gap between germline ends came to 10 bases. The CDR3 is 13 amino acids. The CDR3 protein is CSAQQDSNQPQHF. The CDR3 DNA reads as TGCAGCGCCCAACAGGATAGCAATCAGCCCCAGCATTTT.

V and J are TRBV7-8 and TRBJ1-1; 8 bases fit TRBD1. Losses at the gene ends were 0 bases for V and 4 bases for J; bases not matched to a gene: 4. The CDR3 loop spans 15 amino acids. Germline lookup yields CDR1 SGHVS and CDR2 FQNEAQ. The CDR3 loop is CASSLALTGVTEAFF. The CDR3 DNA reads TGTGCCAGCAGCTTAGCCCTGACAGGGGTCACTGAAGCTTTCTTT. The whole variable domain, filled in from reference TRBV7-8 and TRBJ1-1, reads GAGVSQSPRYKVAKRGQDVALRCDPISGHVSLFWYQQALGQGPEFLTYFQNEAQLDKSGLPSDRFFAERPEGSVSTLKIQRTQQEDSAVYLCASSLALTGVTEAFFGQGTRLTVV.

J is TRBJ2-3 and V is TRBV27; 7 bases line up with TRBD2. V gave up 5 bases and J gave up 4 bases; unmatched junction bases: 3. CDR1 and CDR2 (germline): MNHEY, SMNVEV (reference sequence). The length of the CDR3 is 13 residues. The CDR3, as DNA: TGTGCCAGCAGTCGCGCGGGGGCAGATACGCAGTATTTT. Translated, it gives CASSRAGADTQYF.